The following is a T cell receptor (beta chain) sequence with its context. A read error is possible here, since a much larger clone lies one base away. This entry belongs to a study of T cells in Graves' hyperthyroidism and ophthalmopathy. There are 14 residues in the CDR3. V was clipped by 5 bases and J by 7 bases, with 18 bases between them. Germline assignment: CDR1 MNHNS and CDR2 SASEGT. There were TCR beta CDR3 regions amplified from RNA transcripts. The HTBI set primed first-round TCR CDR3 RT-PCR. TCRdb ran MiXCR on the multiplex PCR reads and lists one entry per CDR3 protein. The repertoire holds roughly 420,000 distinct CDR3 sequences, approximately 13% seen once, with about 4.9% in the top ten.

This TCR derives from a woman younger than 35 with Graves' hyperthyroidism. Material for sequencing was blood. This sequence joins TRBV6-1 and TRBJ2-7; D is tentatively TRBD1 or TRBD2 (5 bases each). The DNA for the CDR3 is TGTGCCAGCAGTCCCGGGACCGGGGCCTGGGAGCAGTACTTC. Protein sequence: CASSPGTGAWEQYF.